This T cell receptor beta chain was captured in a study of response to subunit inactivated influenza vaccine. TCRdb re-derived calls from the RT-PCR reads in MiXCR, one entry per CDR3 protein. The sample gives hundreds of thousands of distinct CDR3 sequences, roughly 20% of which show up once; about a tenth is in the top ten. On this clonotype: Its antigen remains unidentified.

Germline CDR1 reads SQVTM; CDR2 reads ANQGSEA. This CDR3 spans 17 amino acids. V lost 6 bases, J lost 0 bases, and 6 bases stayed unmatched. Overall study results and limits: Authors suggested few new T cells are recruited by each seasonal influenza vaccination.

Sequencing was performed on PBMCs from blood, taken 5 days after vaccination. The V and J genes are TRBV29-1 and TRBJ2-1, with 15 bases aligning to TRBD2. The clonotype was recovered from a man in his fifties or sixties who received an inactivated influenza vaccine. In nucleotides, the CDR3 is TGCAGCGTAGAGGGGACTAGCGGGGGGCACTCCTACAATGAGCAGTTCTTC. Protein sequence: CSVEGTSGGHSYNEQFF.